Ten or more counts support the clone carrying this T cell receptor beta chain. The time point is: persistent/refractory GD, antithyroid drugs over 5 years with positive TRAb. With RNA extracted from PBMCs as input, the TCR library was made. This CDR3 has 14 residues. Germline V lookup: CDR1 MNHEY, CDR2 SMNVEV (reference sequence). After removal of 6 bases from V and 2 bases from J, the junction contained 4 bases not matched to a gene. The data are from a study of regulatory T cells in long-lasting Graves disease. For the study at large: Persistence in Graves' disease required over 5 years of antithyroid drugs plus positive TSH receptor antibodies.

Library construction for TCR beta used iRepertoire HTBI primers and Arm-PCR of CDR3 regions. TCRdb re-analysed the multiplex PCR reads in MiXCR, keeping a single row per CDR3 protein. The sample consists of some 330,000 distinct CDR3 sequences, roughly 25% of them appearing once. The material was peripheral blood mononuclear cells (PBMCs), obtained when the disease was refractory, from a patient treated with antithyroid drugs. The receptor was isolated from a woman in her 40s with Graves disease. V is TRBV27 and J is TRBJ2-7, with TRBD2 matching over 10 bases. The CDR3 sequence: CASSPTSGAYEQYF. In nucleotides, the CDR3 is TGTGCCAGCAGCCCTACTAGCGGGGCCTACGAGCAGTACTTC.